This T cell receptor beta chain was recovered during a study of blood T cell repertoires in COVID-19 (dated by TCRdb to 2020 to 2022). In the study overall: The collaborator samples originated in the United States, Italy and Spain and spanned the acute and convalescent phases of COVID-19. Where HLA class I and class II types were available, the types were taken from metadata supplied by the sample provider, not from assay-based typing. The sample metadata nearly always contained a de-identified subject ID, COVID-19 status, age in years and sex. The dataset comprised deeply sampled blood TCRbeta repertoires from subjects exposed to, actively infected with, or recovered from COVID-19. The prospective study material was composed of cDNA or gDNA derived from T cells, B-cell-depleted T cells, or PBMCs. Samples came from the ongoing ImmuneRACE study (first 160 participants) plus 1,254 subjects from 6 global collaborators. A freely available public database, intended as a resource for researchers studying the immune response to SARS-CoV-2, is where the repertoires were released. The paper as a whole reports these results and caveats: The amount of clinical and demographic metadata varied by source and participant and was provided uncurated.

Worth noting for this clone: The specificity of this receptor is unknown. Per-nucleotide qualities are absent, and no much larger clonotype sits a single base away.

CDR1 MNHEY and CDR2 SVGAGI are derived from the germline V gene. The CDR3 starts with the cysteine, ends with the phenylalanine, and has 14 residues. Only the CDR3 DNA is retained, 42 bases long and in frame from the first base. V gives up 6 bases and J gives up 0 bases, and the segment between their germline ends measures 9 bases. The immunoSEQ Assay, a bias-controlled multiplex PCR, was used to amplify TCRbeta CDR3 regions from genomic DNA. The paper's processing steps were these. The number of nucleated cells in each sample was estimated from the amplification of reference gene primers within the assay. Sequence reads were collapsed and filtered to measure the absolute abundance of every unique TCRbeta CDR3 rearrangement. Productive Simpson clonality was computed per sample as the square root of Simpson's diversity index over productive rearrangements. Not all clones reach the TCRdb copy of this immuneACCESS table, which keeps in-frame sequences only. Checked studies attribute under half of the gap to unresolved V genes and leave the rest unexplained. V, J and clone size derive from that table, while D and trimming were established from the DNA sequence. The sample table contains over 200,000 clones; only one count was recorded for 88% of them. The ten biggest clones cover around 0.99% of the sample.

A second Seattle source provided samples from volunteer blood donors who had recovered from COVID-19. Whole blood was collected in K2EDTA tubes by collaborating institutions according to the institutions' own protocols. For TCRbeta analysis, collaborator samples were shipped as frozen whole blood, as isolated PBMCs, or as DNA extracted from either sample type. The sequence was obtained from a woman in her forties who had recovered from COVID-19. The sample comprised peripheral blood. The chain is made from TRBV6-5 and TRBJ2-1; TRBD2 is a possible D gene, resting on 5 matching bases. The CDR3: CASREARSYNEQFF. In nucleotides, the sequence is TGTGCCAGCAGGGAGGCCCGCTCCTACAATGAGCAGTTCTTC.